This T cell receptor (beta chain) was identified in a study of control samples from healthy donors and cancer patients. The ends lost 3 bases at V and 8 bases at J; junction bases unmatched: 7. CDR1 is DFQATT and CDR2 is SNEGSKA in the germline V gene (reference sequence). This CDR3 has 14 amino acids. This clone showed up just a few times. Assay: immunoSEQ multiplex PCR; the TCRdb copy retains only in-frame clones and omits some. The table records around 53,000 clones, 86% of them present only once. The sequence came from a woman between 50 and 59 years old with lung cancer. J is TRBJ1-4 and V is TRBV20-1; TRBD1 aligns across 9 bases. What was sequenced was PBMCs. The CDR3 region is CSASIQGALEKLFF. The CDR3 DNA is TGCAGTGCTAGTATACAGGGGGCGCTGGAAAAACTGTTTTTT.